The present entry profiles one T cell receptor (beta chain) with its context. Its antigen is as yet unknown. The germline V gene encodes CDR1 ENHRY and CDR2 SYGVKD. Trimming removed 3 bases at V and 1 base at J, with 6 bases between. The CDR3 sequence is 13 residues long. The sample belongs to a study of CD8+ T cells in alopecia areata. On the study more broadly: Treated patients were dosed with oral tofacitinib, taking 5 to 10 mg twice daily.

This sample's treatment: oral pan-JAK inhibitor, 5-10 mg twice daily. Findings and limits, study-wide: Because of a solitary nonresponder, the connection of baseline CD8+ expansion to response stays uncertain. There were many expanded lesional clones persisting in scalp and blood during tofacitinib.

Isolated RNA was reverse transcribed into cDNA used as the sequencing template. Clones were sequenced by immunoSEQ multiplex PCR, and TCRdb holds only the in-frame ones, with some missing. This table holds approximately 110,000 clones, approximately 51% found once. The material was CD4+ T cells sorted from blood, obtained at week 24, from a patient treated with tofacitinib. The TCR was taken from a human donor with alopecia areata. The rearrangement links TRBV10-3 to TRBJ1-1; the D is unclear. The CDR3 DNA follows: TGTGCCATCAGTGAATTGGGGAACACTGAAGCTTTCTTT. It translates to CAISELGNTEAFF.